This is a list of T cell receptor beta chains from one sample in a study of cytomegalovirus exposure and HLA in healthy donors. The data were produced by immunoSEQ multiplex PCR, yet TCRdb's version contains in-frame clones alone and is incomplete. The sample table includes approximately 79,000 clones. Sample: PBMCs. The receptors shown here come from a boy aged 5-17 years in good health and CMV-seronegative. CDR3s leave out the opening cysteine and the closing phenylalanine or tryptophan. Each record gives: J gene, V gene, CDR3 protein.

J gene: TRBJ1-1; V gene: TRBV18; CDR3 protein: ASSRPRAATEAF
J gene: TRBJ1-1; V gene: TRBV7-9; CDR3 protein: ASSPLDRGDTEAF
J gene: TRBJ2-2; V gene: TRBV4-2; CDR3 protein: ASSQWSGGLIANTGELF
J gene: TRBJ1-2; V gene: TRBV6-5; CDR3 protein: ASYRTGGDYGYT
J gene: TRBJ1-2; V gene: TRBV30; CDR3 protein: AWTGQLHSNYGYT
J gene: TRBJ2-7; V gene: TRBV6-4; CDR3 protein: ASSDWDRPWCEQY
J gene: TRBJ1-1; V gene: TRBV5-1; CDR3 protein: ASTASGGLSEVRF
J gene: TRBJ2-3; V gene: TRBV9; CDR3 protein: ASSPLRGHTQY
J gene: TRBJ2-1; V gene: TRBV7-8; CDR3 protein: ASSPYGGQTTLDNEQF
J gene: TRBJ1-5; V gene: TRBV19; CDR3 protein: ASSMGDRGFHQPQH
J gene: TRBJ2-2; V gene: TRBV30; CDR3 protein: AWMTSGLATGELF
J gene: TRBJ1-2; V gene: TRBV2; CDR3 protein: ASRGQSTAGYT
J gene: TRBJ2-1; V gene: TRBV5-1; CDR3 protein: ASSEGLAVLYNEQF
J gene: TRBJ2-3; V gene: TRBV4-3; CDR3 protein: ASSQDSRGEDTQY
J gene: TRBJ1-1; V gene: TRBV29-1; CDR3 protein: SVGRGIDTEAF
J gene: TRBJ1-3; V gene: TRBV30; CDR3 protein: AWSVRRDGNTIY
J gene: TRBJ1-2; V gene: TRBV6-5; CDR3 protein: ASSAGQNYGYT
J gene: TRBJ2-1; V gene: TRBV7-2; CDR3 protein: ASSLSLAGSEQF
J gene: TRBJ2-7; V gene: TRBV10-2; CDR3 protein: ATRLAEEQY
J gene: TRBJ1-2; V gene: TRBV29-1; CDR3 protein: SVEATENIGYT
J gene: TRBJ2-3; V gene: TRBV6-5; CDR3 protein: ASSYYGDATDTQY
J gene: TRBJ1-5; V gene: TRBV6-1; CDR3 protein: ASSGAVWGYSNQPQH
J gene: TRBJ2-7; V gene: TRBV9; CDR3 protein: ASSVGGLVGAYEQY
J gene: TRBJ2-7; V gene: TRBV25-1; CDR3 protein: ASSESRQGRYYEQY
J gene: TRBJ1-1; V gene: TRBV9; CDR3 protein: AYRDGESTEAF
J gene: TRBJ2-5; V gene: TRBV19; CDR3 protein: ASAPAWAGRETQY
J gene: TRBJ2-2; V gene: TRBV5-1; CDR3 protein: ASSSTGHVNTGELF
J gene: TRBJ2-1; V gene: TRBV30; CDR3 protein: AWSALAGGYNEQF
J gene: TRBJ1-1; V gene: TRBV19; CDR3 protein: ASSISGSANTEAF
J gene: TRBJ2-7; V gene: TRBV5-1; CDR3 protein: ASTSTGTEVEQY
J gene: TRBJ2-7; V gene: TRBV7-2; CDR3 protein: ASSGTSGNYEQY
J gene: TRBJ2-3; V gene: TRBV9; CDR3 protein: ASSVDGRADTQY